Listed below are T cell receptor beta chains from one sample, sequenced in a study of blood T cell repertoires in COVID-19. Sequencing was performed with immunoSEQ multiplex PCR; in TCRdb, only in-frame clones are kept and a portion is missing. The sample holds 25,000 to 30,000 clones; around 82% are singletons and the top ten take around 1.8%. The sequenced material came from peripheral blood. These receptors all stem from an elderly man with active or convalescent COVID-19. Both conserved end residues are trimmed from each CDR3. Each record gives: D gene, V gene, J gene, CDR3 protein. The D gene is left open where the match is weak.

NA	TRBV9	TRBJ2-5	ASSVAVQETQY
TRBD2	TRBV7-2	TRBJ2-3	ASSFSGYPTDTQY
NA	TRBV19	TRBJ1-5	ASSPASLLGSNQPQH
NA	TRBV24-1	TRBJ2-2	ATSESDITNTGELF
TRBD1	TRBV5-1	TRBJ1-2	ASSYGPGQGAGYT
TRBD2	TRBV24-1	TRBJ2-1	ATSDPLAGGYNEQF
TRBD1	TRBV19	TRBJ1-2	ASSKPHSKGANGYT
NA	TRBV5-6	TRBJ1-3	ASSPRQLLSSGNTIY
TRBD1	TRBV6-5	TRBJ1-4	ATLTDRVNEKLF
TRBD1	TRBV7-8	TRBJ1-4	ASRTATGDNEKLF
NA	TRBV7-9	TRBJ2-1	ASRSSDNEQF
TRBD1	TRBV19	TRBJ2-1	ASSILRGSNNEQF
NA	TRBV25-1	TRBJ1-1	ASTPAGWNTEAF
NA	TRBV28	TRBJ1-3	AGQGWSGNTIY
NA	TRBV5-6	TRBJ2-7	ASSSPYREQY
NA	TRBV5-6	TRBJ1-1	ASSLGDTEAF
NA	TRBV5-4	TRBJ2-3	ASSLLETDTQY
NA	TRBV7-9	TRBJ1-6	ASSLGSTPLH
NA	TRBV2	TRBJ2-7	ASSEWQQGGGYEQY
TRBD2	TRBV5-6	TRBJ2-7	ASSWGLAGVEQY
TRBD2	TRBV5-1	TRBJ2-1	ASSELAGAYEQF
NA	TRBV5-4	TRBJ2-3	ASSSLQGSTDTQY